The 15 T cell receptor beta chains reported below all come from one sample, sequenced in a study of cytomegalovirus exposure and HLA in healthy donors. The PCR contained 60 Vbeta and 13 Jbeta primers. Produced via immunoSEQ multiplex PCR; TCRdb's table is partial and in-frame only. The sample lists 150,000 to 200,000 clones, roughly 88% seen once, with about a tenth in the top ten. The sequenced material came from PBMCs. These receptors were taken from a man between 18 and 35 years old in good health and CMV-seropositive.

Note on this clone: An end of the junction does not agree with germline; a read error may underlie this. DNA of the CDR3: TGTTCCAGCACCCTGGGGGCAGTCAATGAGCAGTTCTTC. Translating gives CSSTLGAVNEQFF. V is TRBV7-9 and J is TRBJ2-1, with a weak D call TRBD1 (6 bases). CDR1 is SEHNR, CDR2 FQNEAQ, per germline (reference sequence). CDR3 length: 13 residues.

The chain carries TRBV9 and TRBJ2-1; tentatively, D is TRBD2 (6 bases). The V end was cut by 0 bases, the J end by 5 bases, with 12 bases between. The length of the CDR3 is 15 residues. Germline V gene lookup returns CDR1 SGDLS and CDR2 YYNGEE. The CDR3: CASSVAGGGHNEQFF. The CDR3 region has the DNA TGTGCCAGCAGCGTAGCTGGGGGAGGCCACAATGAGCAGTTCTTC.

The V and J genes are TRBV6-1 and TRBJ2-7; the match to TRBD2 covers 12 bases. The CDR3 consists of 14 residues. The V segment lost 7 bases and the J segment 2 bases; nucleotides outside the gene matches: 3. Germline lookup yields CDR1 MNHNS and CDR2 SASEGT. The CDR3 bases are TGTGCCAGCAAAGGGACTAGCGGGCCCTACGAGCAGTACTTC. Protein: CASKGTSGPYEQYF.

This rearrangement joins TRBV7-2 to TRBJ2-7; no clear D gene. This CDR3 has 12 residues. Looked up from germline, CDR1 is SGHTA and CDR2 is FQGNSA. V lost 5 bases to trimming and J lost 0 bases, with 5 bases between them. CDR3 in DNA: TGTGCCAGCAGCGCCAGCTCCTACGAGCAGTACTTC. Its protein product is CASSASSYEQYF.

A single count supports this clone. The rearrangement uses TRBV5-6 and TRBJ2-5; D is unclear. The J call may not be correct, given that the DNA end is closer to TRBJ2-7. Germline-derived CDR1 and CDR2 are SGHDT and YYEEEE. The CDR3 is 11 amino acids. CDR3: CASSLAHEQYF. For the CDR3, the DNA is TGTGCCAGCAGCTTGGCTCACGAGCAGTACTTC.

The CDR3 sequence: CASSPTGTGYGYTF. The CDR3 DNA reads TGTGCCAGCAGCCCTACCGGGACAGGCTATGGCTACACCTTC. The chain uses TRBV7-2 and TRBJ1-2; 8 nucleotides agree with TRBD1. V lost 5 bases to trimming and J lost 4 bases; unmatched junction nucleotides: 6. Germline values: CDR1 SGHTA, CDR2 FQGNSA. The CDR3 covers 14 residues.

As regards this clone: An end of the junction does not agree with germline; a read error may underlie this. The rearrangement uses TRBV7-7 and TRBJ2-1, with 9 bases that match TRBD2. Per the germline V gene, CDR1 is SSHAT and CDR2 is FNYEAQ (reference sequence). The CDR3 spans 15 residues. The CDR3 loop reads CASSRGLAFYNEQFF. The CDR3 bases are TGTGCTAGCAGCCGTGGACTAGCGTTCTACAATGAGCAGTTCTTC.

The J gene is TRBJ2-7, the V gene TRBV5-1; a weak D match, TRBD1 (5 bases). The CDR3 contains 14 residues. Germline loops: CDR1 SGHRS, CDR2 YFSETQ. V was trimmed by 2 bases and J by 0 bases, leaving 9 bases between them. Here the CDR3 DNA reads TGCGCCAGCAGCTTTCCAGACAGCTCCTACGAGCAGTACTTC. It codes for CASSFPDSSYEQYF.

The J gene is TRBJ1-4, the V gene TRBV7-2, with D possibly TRBD1 on 5 matching bases. The germline V gene encodes CDR1 SGHTA and CDR2 FQGNSA. The CDR3 runs 12 residues. With 6 bases removed from V and 7 bases from J, the gap between germline ends came to 9 bases. The CDR3 protein is CASSLQGEKLFF. The CDR3 DNA sequence: TGTGCCAGCAGTCTCCAGGGTGAAAAACTGTTTTTT.

The chain joins TRBV2 to TRBJ2-5; D not resolved. The ends were cut back, 7 bases at V and 1 base at J, with 7 bases in the middle. The length of the CDR3 is 12 residues. Germline-derived CDR1 and CDR2 are SNHLY and FYNNEI. The CDR3 spells CASTSFQETQYF. The CDR3 DNA is TGTGCCAGCACAAGCTTCCAAGAGACCCAGTACTTC.

The chain recombines TRBV6-5 with TRBJ2-7, with TRBD1 as a possible D gene (5 bases). The CDR3 has 13 residues. Germline V gene sequence: CDR1 MNHEY, CDR2 SVGAGI. V lost 9 bases, J lost 1 base, and 13 bases lay in between. CDR3 sequence (DNA): TGTGCCAGTCGGGCAGGGCCTTCCTACGAGCAGTACTTC. Translated: CASRAGPSYEQYF.

The V call is TRBV19, the J call TRBJ2-7; maybe TRBD2 (6 bases). The CDR3 has 14 residues. Germline assignment: CDR1 LNHDA and CDR2 SQIVND (reference sequence). Between the trimmed V and J ends, which lost 1 base and 6 bases, there was a span of 13 bases. For the CDR3, the DNA is TGTGCCAGTAGTATAGGCGGGGATCGGAGCGAGCAGTACTTC. This translates into CASSIGGDRSEQYF.

This clone was picked up a small number of times. The rearrangement links TRBV5-4 to TRBJ1-1, with 7 bases identical to TRBD1. The CDR3 runs 14 residues. J gave up 5 bases and V 4 bases, and 8 bases lay outside the gene matches. Germline assignment: CDR1 SGHNT and CDR2 YYREEE (reference sequence). CDR3 amino acids: CASSQGGTGTEAFF. The CDR3 DNA follows: TGTGCCAGCAGCCAGGGGGGTACGGGGACTGAAGCTTTCTTT.

The V gene is TRBV6-5, the J gene TRBJ1-2, with D unclear. The germline V gene encodes CDR1 MNHEY and CDR2 SVGAGI. V lost 0 bases and J lost 2, with 4 bases in between. The CDR3 length is 13 residues. DNA of the CDR3: TGTGCCAGCAGTTACTCGAGGAACTATGGCTACACCTTC. Translated: CASSYSRNYGYTF.

This clone was recorded a few times. The CDR3 DNA is TGTGCCTGGTGTAGCGGGGGGGAGTACGAGCAGTACTTC. This gives the protein CAWCSGGEYEQYF. J is TRBJ2-7 and V is TRBV30; 11 bases match TRBD2. V trimming: 5 bases; J trimming: 4 bases; junction bases outside the gene matches: 4. CDR1 is GTSNPN, CDR2 SVGIG, per germline (reference sequence). The CDR3 length is 13 residues.